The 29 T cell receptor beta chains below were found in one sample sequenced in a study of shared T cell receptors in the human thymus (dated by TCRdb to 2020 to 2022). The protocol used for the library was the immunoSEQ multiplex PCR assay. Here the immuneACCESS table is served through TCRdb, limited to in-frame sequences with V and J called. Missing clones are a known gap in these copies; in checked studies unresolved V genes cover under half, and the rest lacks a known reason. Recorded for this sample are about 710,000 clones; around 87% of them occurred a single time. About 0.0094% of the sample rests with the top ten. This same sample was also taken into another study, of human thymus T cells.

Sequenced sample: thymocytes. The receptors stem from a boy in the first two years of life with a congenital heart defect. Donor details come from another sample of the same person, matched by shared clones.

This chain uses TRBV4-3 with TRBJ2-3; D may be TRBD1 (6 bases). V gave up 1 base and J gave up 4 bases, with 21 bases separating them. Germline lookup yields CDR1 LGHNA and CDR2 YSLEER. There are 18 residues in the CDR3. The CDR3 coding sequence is TGCGCCAGCAGCCAAGCTCCCCGGCCTAAGAGGGGGTCAGATACGCAGTATTTT. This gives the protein CASSQAPRPKRGSDTQYF.

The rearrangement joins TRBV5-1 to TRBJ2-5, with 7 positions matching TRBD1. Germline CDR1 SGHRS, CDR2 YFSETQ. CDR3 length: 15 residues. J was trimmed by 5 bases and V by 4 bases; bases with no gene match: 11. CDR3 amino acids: CASSTGDSERETQYF. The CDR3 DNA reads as TGCGCCAGCAGCACCGGGGACAGCGAGAGGGAGACCCAGTACTTC. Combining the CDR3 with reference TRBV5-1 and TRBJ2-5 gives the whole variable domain KAGVTQTPRYLIKTRGQQVTLSCSPISGHRSVSWYQQTPGQGLQFLFEYFSETQRNKGNFPGRFSGRQFSNSRSEMNVSTLELGDSALYLCASSTGDSERETQYFGPGTRLLVL.

The CDR3 bases are TGTGCTAGTGGTCCGACCGGCGGTCTAAAGATCTACGAGCAGTACTTC. The encoded protein is CASGPTGGLKIYEQYF. The chain is built from TRBV12-5 and TRBJ2-7; D ambiguous. Germline V gene sequence: CDR1 LGHNT, CDR2 FRNRAP. The CDR3 is 16 amino acids. The V gene lost 5 bases and the J gene lost 3 bases, with 20 bases spanning the gap.

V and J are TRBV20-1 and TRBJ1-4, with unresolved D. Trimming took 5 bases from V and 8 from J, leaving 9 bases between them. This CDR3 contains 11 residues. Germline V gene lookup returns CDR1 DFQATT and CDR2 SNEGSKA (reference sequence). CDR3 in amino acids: CSAPQREKLFF. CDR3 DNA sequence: TGCAGTGCTCCCCAGCGGGAAAAACTGTTTTTT.

The CDR3 nucleotides are TGCGCCAGCAGCCTTAGATTAGCCGGGGAGCTGTTTTTT. Amino acids: CASSLRLAGELFF. The chain carries TRBV5-1 and TRBJ2-2; no clear D. V was trimmed by 4 bases and J by 6 bases, leaving 10 bases between them. The length of the CDR3 is 13 residues. Germline-derived CDR1 and CDR2 are SGHRS and YFSETQ.

The CDR3 DNA reads as TGCAGCGTTGCTTTCGACAGCTCGAGCAATGAGCAGTTCTTC. This translates into CSVAFDSSSNEQFF. This chain uses TRBV29-1 with TRBJ2-1; a weak D match, TRBD1 (5 bases). V lost 4 bases, J lost 6 bases, and 16 bases lay in between. The CDR3 loop spans 14 amino acids. From germline, CDR1 is SQVTM and CDR2 ANQGSEA.

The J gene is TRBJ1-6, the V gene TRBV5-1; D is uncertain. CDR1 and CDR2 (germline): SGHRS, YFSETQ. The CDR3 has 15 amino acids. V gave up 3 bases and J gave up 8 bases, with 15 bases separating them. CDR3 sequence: CASSWIPGSYSPLHF. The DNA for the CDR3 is TGCGCCAGCAGCTGGATACCGGGTAGTTATTCACCCCTCCACTTT. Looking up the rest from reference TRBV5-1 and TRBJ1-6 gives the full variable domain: KAGVTQTPRYLIKTRGQQVTLSCSPISGHRSVSWYQQTPGQGLQFLFEYFSETQRNKGNFPGRFSGRQFSNSRSEMNVSTLELGDSALYLCASSWIPGSYSPLHFGNGTRLTVT.

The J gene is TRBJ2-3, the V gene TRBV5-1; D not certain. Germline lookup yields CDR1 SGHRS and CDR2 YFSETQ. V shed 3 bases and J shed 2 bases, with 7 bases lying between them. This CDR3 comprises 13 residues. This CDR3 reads CASSSEDTDTQYF. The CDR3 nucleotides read TGCGCCAGCAGCTCAGAGGACACAGATACGCAGTATTTT. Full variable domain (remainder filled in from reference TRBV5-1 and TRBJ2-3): KAGVTQTPRYLIKTRGQQVTLSCSPISGHRSVSWYQQTPGQGLQFLFEYFSETQRNKGNFPGRFSGRQFSNSRSEMNVSTLELGDSALYLCASSSEDTDTQYFGPGTRLTVL.

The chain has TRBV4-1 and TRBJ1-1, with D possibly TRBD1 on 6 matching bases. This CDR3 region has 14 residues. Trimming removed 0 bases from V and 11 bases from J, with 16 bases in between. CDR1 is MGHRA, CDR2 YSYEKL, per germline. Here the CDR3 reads CASSQDVSTGTAFF. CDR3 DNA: TGCGCCAGCAGCCAAGATGTTTCAACAGGGACGGCTTTCTTT.

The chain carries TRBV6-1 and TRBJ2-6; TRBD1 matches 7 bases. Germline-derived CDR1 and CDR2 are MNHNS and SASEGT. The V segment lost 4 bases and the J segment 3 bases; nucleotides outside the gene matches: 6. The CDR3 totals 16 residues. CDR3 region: CASSGQGLGGANVLTF. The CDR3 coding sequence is TGTGCCAGCAGTGGACAGGGCTTGGGTGGGGCCAACGTCCTGACTTTC.

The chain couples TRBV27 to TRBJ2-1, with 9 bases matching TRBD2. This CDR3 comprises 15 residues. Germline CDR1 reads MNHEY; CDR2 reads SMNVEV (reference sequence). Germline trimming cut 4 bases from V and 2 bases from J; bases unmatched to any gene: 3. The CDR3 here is CASSSPSGTYNEQFF. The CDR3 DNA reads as TGTGCCAGCAGTTCCCCTAGCGGGACCTACAATGAGCAGTTCTTC.

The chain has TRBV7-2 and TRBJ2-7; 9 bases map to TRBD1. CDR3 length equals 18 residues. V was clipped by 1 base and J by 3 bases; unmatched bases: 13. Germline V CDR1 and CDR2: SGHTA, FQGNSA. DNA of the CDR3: TGTGCCAGCAGCTTAGGCTACGAAGGGACAGGGAAAAGCTACGAGCAGTACTTC. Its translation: CASSLGYEGTGKSYEQYF.

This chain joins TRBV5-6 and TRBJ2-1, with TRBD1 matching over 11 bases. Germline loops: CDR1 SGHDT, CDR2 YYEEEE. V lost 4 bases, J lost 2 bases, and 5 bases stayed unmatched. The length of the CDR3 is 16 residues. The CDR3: CASSLRGQGAYNEQFF. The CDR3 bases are TGTGCCAGCAGCCTTAGGGGACAGGGGGCCTACAATGAGCAGTTCTTC.

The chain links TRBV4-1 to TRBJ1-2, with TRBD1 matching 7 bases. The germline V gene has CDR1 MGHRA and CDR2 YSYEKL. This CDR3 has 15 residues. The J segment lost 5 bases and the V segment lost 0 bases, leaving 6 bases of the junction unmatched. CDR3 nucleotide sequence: TGCGCCAGCAGCCAAGATGGACAGGAAGATTATGGCTACACCTTC. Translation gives CASSQDGQEDYGYTF.

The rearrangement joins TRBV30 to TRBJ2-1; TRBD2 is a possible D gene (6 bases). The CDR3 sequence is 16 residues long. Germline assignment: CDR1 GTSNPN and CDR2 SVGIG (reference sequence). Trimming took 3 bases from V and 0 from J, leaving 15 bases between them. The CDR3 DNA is TGTGCCTGGAGGAAACCGGGACTCCTCTCCTACAATGAGCAGTTCTTC. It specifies CAWRKPGLLSYNEQFF.

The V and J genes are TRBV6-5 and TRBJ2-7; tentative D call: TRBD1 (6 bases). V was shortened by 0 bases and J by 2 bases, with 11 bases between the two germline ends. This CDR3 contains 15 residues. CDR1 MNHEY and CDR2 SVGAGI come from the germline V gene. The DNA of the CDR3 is TGTGCCAGCAGTTACTCATGGGACACTACCTACGAGCAGTACTTC. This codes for CASSYSWDTTYEQYF.

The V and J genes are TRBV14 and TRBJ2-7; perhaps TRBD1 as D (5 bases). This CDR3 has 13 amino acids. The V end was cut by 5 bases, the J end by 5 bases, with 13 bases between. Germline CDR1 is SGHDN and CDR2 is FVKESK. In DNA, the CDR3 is TGTGCCAGCAGCAGGGGCTCCCTCCACGAGCAGTACTTC. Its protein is CASSRGSLHEQYF.

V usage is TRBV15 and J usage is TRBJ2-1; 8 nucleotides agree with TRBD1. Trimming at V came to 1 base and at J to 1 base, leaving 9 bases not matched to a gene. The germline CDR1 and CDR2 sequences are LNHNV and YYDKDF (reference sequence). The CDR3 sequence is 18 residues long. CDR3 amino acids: CATSRVQGASASYNEQFF. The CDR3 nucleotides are TGTGCCACCAGCAGAGTCCAGGGGGCTAGCGCATCCTACAATGAGCAGTTCTTC.

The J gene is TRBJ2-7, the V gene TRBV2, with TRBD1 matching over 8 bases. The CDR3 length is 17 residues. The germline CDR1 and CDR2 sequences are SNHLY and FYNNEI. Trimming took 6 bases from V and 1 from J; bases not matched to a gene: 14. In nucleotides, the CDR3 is TGTGCCAGCAGCCCGAAACCCCGGACAGGGTGGTCCTACGAGCAGTACTTC. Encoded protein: CASSPKPRTGWSYEQYF.

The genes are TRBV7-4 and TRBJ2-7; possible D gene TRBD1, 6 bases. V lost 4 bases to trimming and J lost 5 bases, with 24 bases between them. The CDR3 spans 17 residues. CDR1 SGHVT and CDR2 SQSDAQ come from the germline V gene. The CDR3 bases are TGTGCCAGCAGCTCAAAGACCGGGACAACGGCTCCTCACGAGCAGTACTTC. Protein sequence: CASSSKTGTTAPHEQYF.

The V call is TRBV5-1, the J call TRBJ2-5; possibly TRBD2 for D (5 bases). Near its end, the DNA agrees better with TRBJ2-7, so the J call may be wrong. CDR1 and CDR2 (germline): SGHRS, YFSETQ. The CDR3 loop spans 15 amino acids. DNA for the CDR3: TGCGCCAGCAGCTTGGGAGGGCGTGGGGACTACGAGCAGTACTTC. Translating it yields CASSLGGRGDYEQYF.

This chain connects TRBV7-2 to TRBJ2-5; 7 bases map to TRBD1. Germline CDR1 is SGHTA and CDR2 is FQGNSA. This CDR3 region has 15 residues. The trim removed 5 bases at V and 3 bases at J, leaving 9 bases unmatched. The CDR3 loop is CASSQGTAHEETQYF. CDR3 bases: TGTGCCAGCAGCCAAGGGACAGCCCATGAAGAGACCCAGTACTTC.

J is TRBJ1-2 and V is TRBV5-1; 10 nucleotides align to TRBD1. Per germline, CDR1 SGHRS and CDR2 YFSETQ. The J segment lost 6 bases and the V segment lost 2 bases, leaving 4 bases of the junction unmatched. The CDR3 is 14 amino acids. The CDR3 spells CASSFDRGPDGYTF. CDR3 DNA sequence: TGCGCCAGCAGCTTCGACAGGGGGCCAGATGGCTACACCTTC.

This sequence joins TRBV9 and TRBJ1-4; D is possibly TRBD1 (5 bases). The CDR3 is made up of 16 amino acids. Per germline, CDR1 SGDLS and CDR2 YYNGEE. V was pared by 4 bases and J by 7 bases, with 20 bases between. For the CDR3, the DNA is TGTGCCAGCAGCATCACCCACGGGGGTCGTAGTGAAAAACTGTTTTTT. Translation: CASSITHGGRSEKLFF.

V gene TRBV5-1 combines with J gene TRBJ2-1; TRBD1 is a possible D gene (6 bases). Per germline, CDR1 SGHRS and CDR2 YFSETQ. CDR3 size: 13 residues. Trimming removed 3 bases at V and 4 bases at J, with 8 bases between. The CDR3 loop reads CASSSDSYNEQFF. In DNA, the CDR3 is TGCGCCAGCAGCTCGGACAGTTACAATGAGCAGTTCTTC.

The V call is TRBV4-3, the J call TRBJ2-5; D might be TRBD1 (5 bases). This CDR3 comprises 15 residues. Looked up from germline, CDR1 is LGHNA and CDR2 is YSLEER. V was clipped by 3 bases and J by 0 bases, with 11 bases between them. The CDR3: CASSQRDRYQETQYF. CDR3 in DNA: TGCGCCAGCAGCCAGAGAGACAGATACCAAGAGACCCAGTACTTC.

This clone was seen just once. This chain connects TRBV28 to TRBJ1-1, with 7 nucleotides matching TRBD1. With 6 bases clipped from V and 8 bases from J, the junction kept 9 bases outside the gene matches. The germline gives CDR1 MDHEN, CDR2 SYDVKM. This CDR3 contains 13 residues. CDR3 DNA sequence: TGTGCCAGCAGCCCTGTGGCAGGGGGAGAAGCTTTCTTT. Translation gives CASSPVAGGEAFF. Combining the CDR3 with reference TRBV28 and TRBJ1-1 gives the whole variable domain DVKVTQSSRYLVKRTGEKVFLECVQDMDHENMFWYRQDPGLGLRLIYFSYDVKMKEKGDIPEGYSVSREKKERFSLILESASTNQTSMYLCASSPVAGGEAFFGQGTRLTVV.

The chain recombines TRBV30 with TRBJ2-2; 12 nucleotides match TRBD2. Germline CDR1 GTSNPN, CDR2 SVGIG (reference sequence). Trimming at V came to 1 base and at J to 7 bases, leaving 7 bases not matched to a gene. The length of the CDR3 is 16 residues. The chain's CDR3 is CAWSASSGRARGELFF. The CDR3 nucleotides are TGTGCCTGGAGTGCGTCTAGCGGGAGGGCCCGCGGGGAGCTGTTTTTT.

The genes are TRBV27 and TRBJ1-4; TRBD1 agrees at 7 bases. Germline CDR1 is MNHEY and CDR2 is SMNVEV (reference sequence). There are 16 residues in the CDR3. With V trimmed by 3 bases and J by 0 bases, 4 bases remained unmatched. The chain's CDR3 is CASSFGQDATNEKLFF. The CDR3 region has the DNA TGTGCCAGCAGTTTCGGACAGGACGCAACTAATGAAAAACTGTTTTTT.